The present T cell receptor beta chain was sequenced within a study of cytomegalovirus exposure and HLA in healthy donors. The study's findings and limits: The study recorded about 150 TCR beta chains that were cytomegalovirus-associated.

Per germline, CDR1 MGHRA and CDR2 YSYEKL. The CDR3 length is 15 residues. V gave up 3 bases and J gave up 6 bases, with 16 bases separating them. Remarks on this clone: As yet, its antigen is unknown.

Measured with immunoSEQ multiplex PCR; TCRdb has only the in-frame clones, and not every one. Of 55,000 to 65,000 clones listed, 90% were seen once; the top ten hold approximately 3%. The clonotype comes from a young man in good health and CMV-seronegative. This sequence joins TRBV4-1 and TRBJ2-3; D may be TRBD2 (6 bases). The material sequenced was PBMCs. The CDR3, as DNA: TGCGCCAGCAGCCATGGAGCCCGGGGGAGCGATACGCAGTATTTT. Residues: CASSHGARGSDTQYF.